This T cell receptor (beta chain) was identified in a study of T cell responses to AZD1222 COVID-19 vaccine. General study findings and limits: Donor demographics were predominantly white British with a female majority; clonal diversity may be underestimated. Reportedly, nearly half of unique spike TCRs recognized epitopes outside B.1.351/B.1.1.7 mutations.

CDR1 and CDR2 from the germline V gene are MGHRA and YSYEKL. Trimming left V 1 base short and J 0 bases short, with 13 bases between. This CDR3 is built from 17 residues. TCRdb's copy holds only in-frame clones and misses some; the assay was immunoSEQ multiplex PCR. The sample has about 120,000 clones; 70% to 90% are singletons. This clone was seen just once. Its antigen is unknown. The chain recombines TRBV4-1 with TRBJ1-3; D unclear. The sequenced sample was peripheral blood, obtained on day 0 of AZD1222 vaccination. The clonotype was recovered from an adult in good health. CDR3 residues: CASSQVQTPPSGNTIYF. In nucleotides, the CDR3 is TGCGCCAGCAGCCAAGTACAAACTCCTCCCTCTGGAAACACCATATATTTT.